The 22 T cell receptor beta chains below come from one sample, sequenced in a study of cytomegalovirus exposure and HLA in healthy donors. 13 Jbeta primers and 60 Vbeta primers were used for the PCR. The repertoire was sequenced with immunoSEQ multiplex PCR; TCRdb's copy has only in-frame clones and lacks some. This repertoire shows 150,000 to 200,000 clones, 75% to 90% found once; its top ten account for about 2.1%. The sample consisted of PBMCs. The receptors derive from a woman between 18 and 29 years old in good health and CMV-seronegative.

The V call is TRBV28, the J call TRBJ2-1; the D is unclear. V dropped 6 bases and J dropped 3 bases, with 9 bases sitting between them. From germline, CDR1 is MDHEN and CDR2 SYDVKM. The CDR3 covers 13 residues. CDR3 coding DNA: TGTGCCAGCAGCCCAATTTTCTACAATGAGCAGTTCTTC. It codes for CASSPIFYNEQFF.

The CDR3 coding sequence is TGTGCCAGTAGTATGGACGCAGGGGGCGATAGCACAGATACGCAGTATTTT. Encoded protein: CASSMDAGGDSTDTQYF. The chain recombines TRBV19 with TRBJ2-3, with 8 bases identical to TRBD1. CDR3 length: 17 amino acids. Trimming took 3 bases from V and 0 from J; bases not matched to a gene: 8. Germline V CDR1 and CDR2: LNHDA, SQIVND (reference sequence).

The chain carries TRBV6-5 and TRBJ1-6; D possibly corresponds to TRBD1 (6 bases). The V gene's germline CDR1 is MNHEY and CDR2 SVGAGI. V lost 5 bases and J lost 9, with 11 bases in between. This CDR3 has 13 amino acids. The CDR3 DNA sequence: TGTGCCAGCAGTGAACAGGGTAGTTCACCCCTCCACTTT. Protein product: CASSEQGSSPLHF.

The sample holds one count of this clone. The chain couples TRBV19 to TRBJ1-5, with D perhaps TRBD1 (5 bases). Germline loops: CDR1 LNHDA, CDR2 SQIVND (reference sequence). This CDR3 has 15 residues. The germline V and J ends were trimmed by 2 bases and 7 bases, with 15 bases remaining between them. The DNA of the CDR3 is TGTGCCAGTAGTATAAGAGGGGAGGCGGACCAGCCCCAGCATTTT. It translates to CASSIRGEADQPQHF.

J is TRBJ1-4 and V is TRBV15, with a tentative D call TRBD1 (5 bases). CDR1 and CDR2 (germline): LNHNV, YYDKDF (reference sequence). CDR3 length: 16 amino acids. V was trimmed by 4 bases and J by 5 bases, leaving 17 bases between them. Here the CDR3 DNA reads TGTGCCACCAGCAACCCGGGGAGGGGAGGCAATGAAAAACTGTTTTTT. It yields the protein CATSNPGRGGNEKLFF. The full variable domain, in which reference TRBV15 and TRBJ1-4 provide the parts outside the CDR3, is DAMVIQNPRYQVTQFGKPVTLSCSQTLNHNVMYWYQQKSSQAPKLLFHYYDKDFNNEADTPDNFQSRRPNTSFCFLDIRSPGLGDTAMYLCATSNPGRGGNEKLFFGSGTQLSVL.

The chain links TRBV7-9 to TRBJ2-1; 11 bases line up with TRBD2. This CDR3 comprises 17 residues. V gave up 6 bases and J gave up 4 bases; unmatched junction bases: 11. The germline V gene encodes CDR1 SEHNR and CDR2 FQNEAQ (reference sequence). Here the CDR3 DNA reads TGTGCCAGCAGACGAACGCAGGGGACTAGCGGATACAATGAGCAGTTCTTC. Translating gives CASRRTQGTSGYNEQFF.

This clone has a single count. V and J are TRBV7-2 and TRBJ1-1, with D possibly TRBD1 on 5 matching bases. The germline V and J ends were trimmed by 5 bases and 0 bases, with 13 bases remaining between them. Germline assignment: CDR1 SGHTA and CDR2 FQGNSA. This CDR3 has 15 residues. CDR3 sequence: CASSPYTGVNTEAFF. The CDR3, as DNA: TGTGCCAGCAGCCCATATACAGGAGTGAACACTGAAGCTTTCTTT.

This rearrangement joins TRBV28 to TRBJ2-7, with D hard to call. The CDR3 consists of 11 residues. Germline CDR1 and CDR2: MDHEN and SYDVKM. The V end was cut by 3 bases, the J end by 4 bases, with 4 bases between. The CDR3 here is CASSFFYEQYF. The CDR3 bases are TGTGCCAGCAGTTTCTTTTACGAGCAGTACTTC.

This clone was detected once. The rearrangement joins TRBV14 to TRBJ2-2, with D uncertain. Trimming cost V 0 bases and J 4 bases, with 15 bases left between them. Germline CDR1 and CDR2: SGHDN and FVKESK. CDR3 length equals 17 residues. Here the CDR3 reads CASSQEWPVFFTGELFF. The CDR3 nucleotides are TGTGCCAGCAGCCAAGAGTGGCCCGTCTTCTTCACCGGGGAGCTGTTTTTT.

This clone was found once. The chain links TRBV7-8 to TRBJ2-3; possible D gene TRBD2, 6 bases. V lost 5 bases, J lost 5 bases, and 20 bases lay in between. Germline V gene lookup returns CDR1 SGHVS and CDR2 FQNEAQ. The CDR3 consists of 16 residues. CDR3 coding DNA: TGTGCCAGCAGCCTGAGAGTCGGCGGGGTACTAGATACGCAGTATTTT. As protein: CASSLRVGGVLDTQYF.

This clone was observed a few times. The CDR3 coding sequence is TGTGCCAGCAGTGACTCGTTTTCAGGGTACAATGAGCAGTTCTTC. Its translation is CASSDSFSGYNEQFF. This chain connects TRBV6-4 to TRBJ2-1; weak D call: TRBD1 (5 bases). The ends were cut back, 0 bases at V and 4 bases at J, with 10 bases in the middle. The CDR3 spans 15 residues. CDR1 and CDR2 (germline): MRHNA, SNTAGT.

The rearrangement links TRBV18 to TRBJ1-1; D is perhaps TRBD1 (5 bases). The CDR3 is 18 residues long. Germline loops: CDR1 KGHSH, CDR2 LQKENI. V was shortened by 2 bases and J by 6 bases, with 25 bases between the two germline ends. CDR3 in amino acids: CASSPISGQGHAQAEAFF. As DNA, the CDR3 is TGTGCCAGCTCACCAATCTCAGGCCAGGGTCACGCTCAAGCTGAAGCTTTCTTT.

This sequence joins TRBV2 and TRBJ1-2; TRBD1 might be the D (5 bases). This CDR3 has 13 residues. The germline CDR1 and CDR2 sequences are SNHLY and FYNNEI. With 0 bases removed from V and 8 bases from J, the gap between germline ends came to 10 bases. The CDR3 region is CASSEAGGRGYTF. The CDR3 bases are TGTGCCAGCAGTGAAGCGGGGGGACGGGGCTACACCTTC.

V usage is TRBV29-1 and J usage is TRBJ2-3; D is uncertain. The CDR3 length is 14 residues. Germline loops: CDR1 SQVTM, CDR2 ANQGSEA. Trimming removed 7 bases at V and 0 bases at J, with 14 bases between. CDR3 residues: CSARYLTSTDTQYF. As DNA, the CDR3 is TGCAGCGCCCGCTATCTCACTAGCACAGATACGCAGTATTTT.

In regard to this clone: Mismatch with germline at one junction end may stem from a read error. The CDR3 sequence is CASRQPGQGHGYPF. Here the CDR3 DNA reads TGTGCCAGCCGACAGCCAGGACAGGGGCATGGCTACCCCTTC. The V gene is TRBV9, the J gene TRBJ1-2; 9 bases map to TRBD1. Germline CDR1 reads SGDLS; CDR2 reads YYNGEE. This CDR3 contains 14 residues.

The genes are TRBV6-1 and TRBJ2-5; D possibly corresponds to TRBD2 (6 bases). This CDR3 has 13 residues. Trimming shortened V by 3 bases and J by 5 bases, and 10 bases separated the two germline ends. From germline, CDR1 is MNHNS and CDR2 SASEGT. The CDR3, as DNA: TGTGCCAGCAGTGATACGGGGGTCGAGACCCAGTACTTC. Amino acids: CASSDTGVETQYF.

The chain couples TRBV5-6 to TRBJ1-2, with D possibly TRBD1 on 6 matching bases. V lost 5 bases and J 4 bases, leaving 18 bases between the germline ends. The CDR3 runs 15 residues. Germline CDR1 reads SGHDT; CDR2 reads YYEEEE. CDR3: CASRFRGLQFYGYTF. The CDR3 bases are TGTGCCAGCAGGTTCAGGGGCCTTCAATTCTATGGCTACACCTTC.

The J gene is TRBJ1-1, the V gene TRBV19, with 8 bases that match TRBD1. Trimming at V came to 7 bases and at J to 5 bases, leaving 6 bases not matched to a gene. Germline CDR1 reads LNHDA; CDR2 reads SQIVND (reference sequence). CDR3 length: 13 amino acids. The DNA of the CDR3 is TGTGCCAGTATTGGACAGGGTGGGACTGAAGCTTTCTTT. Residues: CASIGQGGTEAFF.

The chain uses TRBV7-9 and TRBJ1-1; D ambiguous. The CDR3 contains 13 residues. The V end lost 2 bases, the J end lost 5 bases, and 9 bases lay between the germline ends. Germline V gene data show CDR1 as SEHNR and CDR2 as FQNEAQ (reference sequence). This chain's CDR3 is CASSLPGGTEAFF. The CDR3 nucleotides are TGTGCCAGCAGCTTACCGGGAGGGACTGAAGCTTTCTTT.

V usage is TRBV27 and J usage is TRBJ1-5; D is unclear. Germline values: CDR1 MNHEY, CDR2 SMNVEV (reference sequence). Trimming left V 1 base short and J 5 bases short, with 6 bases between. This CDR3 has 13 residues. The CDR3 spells CASSLFTDQPQHF. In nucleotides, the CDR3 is TGTGCCAGCAGTTTATTTACTGATCAGCCCCAGCATTTT.

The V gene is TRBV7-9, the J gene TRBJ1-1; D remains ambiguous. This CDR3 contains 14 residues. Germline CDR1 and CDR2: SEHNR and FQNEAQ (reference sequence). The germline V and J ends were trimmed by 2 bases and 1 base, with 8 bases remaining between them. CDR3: CASSLTRTNTEAFF. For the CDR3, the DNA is TGTGCCAGCAGCTTAACCAGAACGAACACTGAAGCTTTCTTT.

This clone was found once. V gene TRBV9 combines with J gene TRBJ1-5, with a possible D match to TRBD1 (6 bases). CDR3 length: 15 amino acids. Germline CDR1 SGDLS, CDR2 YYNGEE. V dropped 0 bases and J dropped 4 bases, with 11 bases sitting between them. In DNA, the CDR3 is TGTGCCAGCAGCGTAGCTGGACAGACTAATCAGCCCCAGCATTTT. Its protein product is CASSVAGQTNQPQHF.